The 19 T cell receptor beta chains below were found in one sample sequenced in a study of cytomegalovirus exposure and HLA in healthy donors. Primers for the PCR totalled 60 Vbeta and 13 Jbeta. Data came from immunoSEQ multiplex PCR; TCRdb stores just in-frame clones and leaves some out. Of about 240,000 clones in the sample, more than 75% were seen once. Sample: PBMCs. The source is a girl aged 2-10 years in good health and CMV-seronegative.

The chain uses TRBV18 and TRBJ1-1, with D uncertain. Germline CDR1 KGHSH, CDR2 LQKENI. V was shortened by 2 bases and J by 0 bases, with 7 bases between the two germline ends. The CDR3 consists of 14 residues. CDR3 sequence reads: CASSPTVMNTEAFF. CDR3 DNA sequence: TGTGCCAGCTCACCAACAGTCATGAACACTGAAGCTTTCTTT.

The chain links TRBV11-1 to TRBJ2-5, with 11 bases aligning to TRBD2. This CDR3 region has 16 residues. The trim removed 5 bases at V and 5 bases at J, leaving 10 bases unmatched. Germline V gene lookup returns CDR1 SGHAT and CDR2 FQDESV (reference sequence). CDR3 sequence reads: CASSRPGLAGWETQYF. The CDR3 DNA sequence: TGTGCCAGCAGCCGCCCTGGACTAGCGGGTTGGGAGACCCAGTACTTC.

The chain combines TRBV5-1 with TRBJ2-2; 9 nucleotides match TRBD2. Germline V gene sequence: CDR1 SGHRS, CDR2 YFSETQ. The CDR3 consists of 16 residues. The J segment lost 3 bases and the V segment lost 1 base, leaving 4 bases of the junction unmatched. The DNA of the CDR3 is TGCGCCAGCAGCTTGAATTTAGCGGGAGACACCGGGGAGCTGTTTTTT. This gives the protein CASSLNLAGDTGELFF.

The genes are TRBV4-1 and TRBJ1-5; 8 bases line up with TRBD1. Germline V gene lookup returns CDR1 MGHRA and CDR2 YSYEKL. This CDR3 is built from 19 residues. V lost 0 bases to trimming and J lost 0 bases; unmatched junction nucleotides: 10. CDR3 residues: CASSQDIGQGRLSNQPQHF. CDR3 DNA: TGCGCCAGCAGCCAAGATATAGGACAGGGAAGGCTTAGCAATCAGCCCCAGCATTTT.

V and J are TRBV7-2 and TRBJ2-3, with 8 bases lining up with TRBD2. CDR1 SGHTA and CDR2 FQGNSA come from the germline V gene. After removal of 6 bases from V and 0 bases from J, the junction contained 11 bases not matched to a gene. The CDR3 has 17 amino acids. The CDR3 loop is CASRDNSGVNSTDTQYF. In DNA form, the CDR3 reads TGTGCCAGCAGGGACAATAGCGGGGTTAATAGCACAGATACGCAGTATTTT.

V usage is TRBV23-1 and J usage is TRBJ1-6, with D uncertain. TRBV23-1 belongs to the ORF category, with a function that is uncertain. V lost 7 bases and J 6 bases, leaving 13 bases between the germline ends. This CDR3 is built from 14 residues. The CDR3 bases are TGCGCCAGCAACCCATGGGCCGGTAATTCACCCCTCCACTTT. This gives the protein CASNPWAGNSPLHF.

The CDR3 is CASSSTRSSYNEQFF. In DNA, the CDR3 is TGTGCCAGCAGCTCTACTAGGAGCTCCTACAATGAGCAGTTCTTC. The chain has TRBV7-9 and TRBJ2-1; TRBD2 might be the D (5 bases). V was trimmed by 4 bases and J by 0 bases, leaving 10 bases between them. The CDR3 is 15 residues long. Germline V gene data show CDR1 as SEHNR and CDR2 as FQNEAQ (reference sequence).

V gene TRBV6-5 combines with J gene TRBJ2-7; D may be TRBD1 (5 bases). The CDR3 contains 14 residues. V shed 2 bases and J shed 2 bases, with 10 bases lying between them. Looked up from germline, CDR1 is MNHEY and CDR2 is SVGAGI. For the CDR3, the DNA is TGTGCCAGCAGTTACGGGCAGGGCCCCTACGAGCAGTACTTC. Amino acid sequence: CASSYGQGPYEQYF.

This clone occurred a few times. The DNA for the CDR3 is TGTGCCAGCAGCTTGATGGAGCGGAAGAACACTGAAGCTTTCTTT. As protein: CASSLMERKNTEAFF. The chain is built from TRBV5-7 and TRBJ1-1, with D unresolved. TRBV5-7 is placed among ORFs of uncertain function. The V and J ends lost 1 base and 1 base respectively, with 11 bases between them. This CDR3 region has 15 residues.

The chain uses TRBV5-1 and TRBJ1-1; D is perhaps TRBD1 (6 bases). Trimming shortened V by 1 base and J by 3 bases, and 13 bases separated the two germline ends. This CDR3 is 15 amino acids long. The germline gives CDR1 SGHRS, CDR2 YFSETQ. The CDR3 DNA is TGCGCCAGCAGCTTGTCGGGGGGGCGCGACACTGAAGCTTTCTTT. Encoded protein: CASSLSGGRDTEAFF.

The J gene is TRBJ1-1, the V gene TRBV6-6; 11 bases map to TRBD1. CDR3 length: 16 amino acids. V lost 7 bases, J lost 0 bases, and 7 bases stayed unmatched. Germline CDR1 MNHNY, CDR2 SVGAGI (reference sequence). CDR3 DNA sequence: TGTGCCAGCATGGTTGGACAGGGGGCCTTGAACACTGAAGCTTTCTTT. Its translation is CASMVGQGALNTEAFF.

This chain joins TRBV15 and TRBJ2-2; D gene unclear. The CDR3 covers 13 residues. The V end lost 1 base, the J end lost 4 bases, and 4 bases lay between the germline ends. Per germline, CDR1 LNHNV and CDR2 YYDKDF (reference sequence). CDR3 sequence reads: CATSRGITGELFF. The CDR3 DNA sequence: TGTGCCACCAGCAGAGGTATCACCGGGGAGCTGTTTTTT. Full variable domain (missing parts from reference TRBV15 and TRBJ2-2): DAMVIQNPRYQVTQFGKPVTLSCSQTLNHNVMYWYQQKSSQAPKLLFHYYDKDFNNEADTPDNFQSRRPNTSFCFLDIRSPGLGDTAMYLCATSRGITGELFFGEGSRLTVL.

In its sample, this clone was seen a few times. The V call is TRBV5-1, the J call TRBJ2-1; no reliable D call. V lost 0 bases to trimming and J lost 10 bases, with 5 bases between them. In germline, CDR1 is SGHRS, CDR2 YFSETQ. The CDR3 contains 11 residues. The chain's CDR3 is CASSLAEEQFF. The DNA for the CDR3 is TGCGCCAGCAGCTTGGCCGAGGAGCAGTTCTTC.

This sequence joins TRBV10-1 and TRBJ2-5; 7 bases fit TRBD1. The CDR3 is made up of 14 amino acids. Germline CDR1 reads WNHNN; CDR2 reads SYGVQD (reference sequence). V lost 6 bases and J lost 7; bases outside the gene matches: 11. The CDR3: CASSLQGLAGTQYF. Here the CDR3 DNA reads TGCGCCAGCAGCCTACAGGGGCTTGCGGGGACCCAGTACTTC.

The rearrangement joins TRBV7-9 to TRBJ1-1; TRBD1 agrees at 9 bases. The trim removed 2 bases at V and 10 bases at J, leaving 17 bases unmatched. The germline gives CDR1 SEHNR, CDR2 FQNEAQ (reference sequence). The CDR3 totals 17 residues. The CDR3 loop reads CASSLSPAADRGGAAFF. CDR3 DNA sequence: TGTGCCAGCAGCTTATCCCCCGCGGCGGACAGGGGAGGTGCAGCTTTCTTT.

The gene calls are TRBV6-1 and TRBJ1-1; TRBD1 is a possible D gene (6 bases). From germline, CDR1 is MNHNS and CDR2 SASEGT. The CDR3 loop spans 13 amino acids. V dropped 5 bases and J dropped 5 bases, with 12 bases sitting between them. The CDR3 sequence: CASSLRGVTEAFF. CDR3 DNA sequence: TGTGCCAGCAGTCTCAGGGGCGTTACTGAAGCTTTCTTT.

The chain has TRBV29-1 and TRBJ2-5; no clear D. This CDR3 is built from 13 residues. Germline-derived CDR1 and CDR2 are SQVTM and ANQGSEA. V gave up 3 bases and J gave up 2 bases, with 10 bases separating them. CDR3 amino acids: CSVDLARQETQYF. CDR3 sequence (DNA): TGCAGCGTTGACTTGGCCAGGCAAGAGACCCAGTACTTC.

The chain recombines TRBV6-1 with TRBJ2-1; the match to TRBD2 covers 13 bases. The trim removed 7 bases at V and 8 bases at J, leaving 8 bases unmatched. This CDR3 region has 15 residues. Germline V gives CDR1 MNHNS, CDR2 SASEGT. CDR3 nucleotides: TGTGCCAGCACCGTAGGACTAGCGGGAGTATATGAGCAGTTCTTC. Translation gives CASTVGLAGVYEQFF.

J is TRBJ2-5 and V is TRBV19, with a possible D match to TRBD1 (6 bases). V was trimmed by 5 bases and J by 3 bases, leaving 10 bases between them. CDR1 and CDR2 from the germline V gene are LNHDA and SQIVND (reference sequence). The CDR3 runs 13 residues. For the CDR3, the DNA is TGTGCCAGTAGTGAAGCAGGGGAAGAGACCCAGTACTTC. Translated: CASSEAGEETQYF.